These T cell receptor beta chains were read from a single sample in a study of T cell repertoires in cytomegalovirus infection. These TCRs are of unknown antigen specificity. TCRdb called the reads again in MiXCR, with one record for every CDR3 protein. The table includes approximately 260,000 distinct CDR3 sequences, around 20% detected once. Sequenced material: cultured PBMCs, taken from culture after CMV antigen stimulation. Receptor source: a human donor in good health (CMV status not recorded). Some clones in this sample may be carry-over from other donors' samples. Each CDR3 is given without its conserved first and last residue. Clone size is given for some rows only: seen once, a few or many times, or a class if the clone is expanded.

j_call,clone_size,v_call,cdr3_aa
TRBJ2-1,.,TRBV19,ASRRENEQF
TRBJ1-1,few,TRBV28,ASSLTGVAF
TRBJ2-3,.,TRBV7-2,ASSLVDGSPPDTQY
TRBJ1-6,.,TRBV11-2,ASSHGTGILSPLH
TRBJ2-4,.,TRBV11-2,ASSLRGLAKNIQY
TRBJ2-3,many,TRBV7-2,ASTRLVRSDTQY
TRBJ1-2,many,TRBV7-2,ASSPMERAGYGYT
TRBJ1-2,many,TRBV7-2,ASSLGGRDYGYT
TRBJ1-2,.,TRBV6-1,ASRPGQGVGYGYT
TRBJ1-2,.,TRBV19,ASSWDRGQRGYT
TRBJ2-7,.,TRBV5-5,ASSLVGTHEQY
TRBJ2-2,once,TRBV6-2/TRBV6-3,ASSQPQDSSNTGELF
TRBJ2-5,many,TRBV7-2,ASSNSRDGETQY
TRBJ2-1,many,TRBV7-8,ASSLLARRQTEQF
TRBJ1-4,many,TRBV6-5,ASSQIRGQLF
TRBJ2-1,few,TRBV15,ATSRADWGQGYNEQF
TRBJ1-3,.,TRBV7-2,ASSRDSGLEGNTIY
TRBJ1-1,.,TRBV28,ASSSAITEAF
TRBJ2-5,once,TRBV4-3,ASSQGGGGSQETQY
TRBJ2-1,many,TRBV7-9,ASSQLLAGREQF
TRBJ2-3,few,TRBV12-3/TRBV12-4,ASGSGRGVY
TRBJ2-3,few,TRBV6-2/TRBV6-3,ASSYGLLNTDTQY
TRBJ1-2,.,TRBV13,ASSLYSRLLGELDGYT
TRBJ1-1,many,TRBV7-6,ASRIGQENTEAF
TRBJ1-3,few,TRBV12-3/TRBV12-4,ASSRPDRVSGNTIY
TRBJ1-4,.,TRBV29-1,SVNGDEKLF
TRBJ2-3,few,TRBV4-1,ASSQDRPSGRGTDTQY
TRBJ2-1,few,TRBV4-3,ASSQDRGTNEQF
TRBJ2-7,.,TRBV7-9,ASSLRSSSGYYEQY
TRBJ2-1,many,TRBV11-2,ASSLGQGAYNEQF
TRBJ2-2,few,TRBV6-7,ASPTGINTGELF
TRBJ2-5,.,TRBV5-1,ASSLGGQIQETQY
TRBJ2-6,.,TRBV5-1,ASSSTTGTGANVLT
TRBJ2-3,.,TRBV2,ASSEWDIRNTDTQY
TRBJ1-2,.,TRBV20-1,SATGTGGAGYT
TRBJ2-3,.,TRBV11-2,ASSVLPNGTVRPDTQY
TRBJ2-3,.,TRBV20-1,SVKKFALVTDTQY
TRBJ1-5,.,TRBV6-5,ASQEDGNQPQH
TRBJ1-3,few,TRBV2,ATYSGNTIY
TRBJ2-1,.,TRBV15,ATSRTDRGRDNEQF
TRBJ2-7,.,TRBV28,ASSSPGLAGTIPYEQY
TRBJ2-2,many,TRBV7-2,ASSLVPSYGFANTGELF
TRBJ2-2,many,TRBV7-2,ASTTRGELF
TRBJ2-2,many,TRBV12-3/TRBV12-4,ASQRANTGELF
TRBJ2-5,.,TRBV6-2/TRBV6-3,ARTPGLAGSYQETQY